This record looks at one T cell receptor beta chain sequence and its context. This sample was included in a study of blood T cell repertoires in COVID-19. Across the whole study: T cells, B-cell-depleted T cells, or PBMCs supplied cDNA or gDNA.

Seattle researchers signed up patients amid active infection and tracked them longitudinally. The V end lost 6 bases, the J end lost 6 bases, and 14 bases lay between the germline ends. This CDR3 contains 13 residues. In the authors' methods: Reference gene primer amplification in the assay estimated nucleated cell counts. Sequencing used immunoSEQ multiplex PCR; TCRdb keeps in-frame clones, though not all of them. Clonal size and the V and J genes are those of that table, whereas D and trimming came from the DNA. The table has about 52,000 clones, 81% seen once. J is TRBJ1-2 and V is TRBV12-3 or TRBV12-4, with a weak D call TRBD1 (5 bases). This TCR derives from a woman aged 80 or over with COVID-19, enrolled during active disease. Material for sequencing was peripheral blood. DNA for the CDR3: TGTGCCAGCAGGATGGGGGGGATGGATGGCTACACCTTC. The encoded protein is CASRMGGMDGYTF.